The clone carrying this TCR beta chain was seen at least ten times. The antigen is unknown. This sample is part of a study of T cell repertoires in cytomegalovirus infection. In the study overall: Indications of both CMV infection and matching HLA type were provided by public TCR beta signatures. Study conclusions and caveats: Dominant in the ex vivo response were TCR beta clonotypes restricted by HLA-C and specific for CMV.

V was pared by 5 bases and J by 4 bases, with 8 bases of the junction left unmatched. The CDR3 is 15 amino acids. Germline values: CDR1 MNHEY, CDR2 SMNVEV (reference sequence). One entry per CDR3 protein results from TCRdb running MiXCR on the reads. The sample carries more than 75,000 distinct CDR3 sequences, more than 3% recorded once. The sample consisted of PBMCs. The gene calls are TRBV27 and TRBJ2-5, with 9 bases lining up with TRBD2. This receptor was identified in a human donor in good health (CMV status not recorded). Some clones in this sample may be carry-over from other donors' samples. CDR3 region: CASSSVLAGRETQYF. For the CDR3, the DNA is TGTGCCAGCAGTAGCGTCCTAGCGGGGCGAGAGACCCAGTACTTC.